The 21 T cell receptor beta chains presented below share a single source sample, sequenced in a study of blood T cell repertoires in COVID-19. Some clones are missing from TCRdb's copy, which holds only in-frame ones; the method was immunoSEQ multiplex PCR. The repertoire has 450,000 or so clones, roughly 90% of them found once; the top ten carry 0.7% to 1%. The sample consisted of peripheral blood. These receptors all come from a man aged 18 to 29 with COVID-19, enrolled during active disease.

The chain is built from TRBV5-1 and TRBJ2-5; 7 nucleotides match TRBD2. Germline lookup yields CDR1 SGHRS and CDR2 YFSETQ. V lost 0 bases and J lost 5; bases outside the gene matches: 7. The CDR3 has 15 amino acids. The CDR3 protein is CASSLGGLVGETQYF. The CDR3 DNA sequence: TGCGCCAGCAGCTTGGGTGGACTAGTTGGGGAGACCCAGTACTTC.

The gene calls are TRBV6-2 or TRBV6-3 and TRBJ2-7; 8 bases agree with TRBD2. In germline, CDR1 is MNHEY, CDR2 SVGEGT. The V and J ends lost 5 bases and 3 bases, in that order; junction bases with no gene match: 9. This CDR3 spans 15 amino acids. Here the CDR3 reads CASSGIGLAHYEQYF. The CDR3, as DNA: TGTGCCAGCAGTGGTATAGGACTAGCCCACTACGAGCAGTACTTC.

This chain connects TRBV11-3 to TRBJ2-5; 9 bases map to TRBD2. The V segment lost 5 bases and the J segment 4 bases; nucleotides outside the gene matches: 11. Per germline, CDR1 SGHNT and CDR2 YENEEA. The CDR3 is made up of 16 amino acids. The CDR3 nucleotides read TGTGCCAGCAGCCCCAAGATAGCGGGAGAAGGAGAGACCCAGTACTTC. Amino acid sequence: CASSPKIAGEGETQYF.

This clone was counted once. The chain is built from TRBV19 and TRBJ1-6, with TRBD1 matching 8 bases. J lost 7 bases, V lost 6 bases, and 11 bases had no gene match. The CDR3 has 16 amino acids. Germline CDR1 LNHDA, CDR2 SQIVND (reference sequence). CDR3 coding DNA: TGTGCCAGTAGCCAGACAGGGGCAACTGGCAATTCACCCCTCCACTTT. As protein: CASSQTGATGNSPLHF.

The J gene is TRBJ1-2, the V gene TRBV14, with D possibly being TRBD1 (5 bases). The germline V gene has CDR1 SGHDN and CDR2 FVKESK. V lost 4 bases and J 2 bases, leaving 8 bases between the germline ends. The length of the CDR3 is 13 residues. In DNA form, the CDR3 reads TGTGCCAGCAGCCGAACAGGAAACTATGGCTACACCTTC. As protein: CASSRTGNYGYTF.

CDR3 region: CAGRRWINEKLFF. CDR3 sequence (DNA): TGTGCCGGGCGTCGGTGGATTAATGAAAAACTGTTTTTT. The rearrangement links TRBV6-5 to TRBJ1-4, with D uncertain. Trimming stripped 11 bases from V and 4 bases from J, with 14 bases between. The CDR3 runs to 13 residues. Germline CDR1 MNHEY, CDR2 SVGAGI.

The gene calls are TRBV2 and TRBJ2-1, with D possibly TRBD2 on 5 matching bases. Germline-derived CDR1 and CDR2 are SNHLY and FYNNEI. Trimming pared 8 bases from V and 0 bases from J, leaving 5 bases between. CDR3 length: 12 residues. CDR3 DNA: TGTGCCAGCGGGAGCTCCTACAATGAGCAGTTCTTC. This encodes CASGSSYNEQFF. Full variable domain (remainder filled in from reference TRBV2 and TRBJ2-1): EPEVTQTPSHQVTQMGQEVILRCVPISNHLYFYWYRQILGQKVEFLVSFYNNEISEKSEIFDDQFSVERPDGSNFTLKIRSTKLEDSAMYFCASGSSYNEQFFGPGTRLTVL.

J is TRBJ2-4 and V is TRBV6-4; tentatively, D is TRBD2 (5 bases). The CDR3 is 13 amino acids. The germline V gene has CDR1 MRHNA and CDR2 SNTAGT. Trimming removed 7 bases at V and 2 bases at J, with 9 bases between. The CDR3 DNA sequence: TGTGCCAGCACACGGGGTCCCAAAAACATTCAGTACTTC. It yields the protein CASTRGPKNIQYF.

This clone was found a few times. The V call is TRBV2, the J call TRBJ2-7, with D unclear. The CDR3 totals 13 residues. The V gene lost 2 bases and the J gene lost 4 bases, with 9 bases spanning the gap. Germline V CDR1 and CDR2: SNHLY, FYNNEI. CDR3 sequence (DNA): TGTGCCAGCAGTGAACCGGGTCCGTACGAGCAGTACTTC. Translating gives CASSEPGPYEQYF.

This clone occurred once. The identical CDR3 is also encoded by other nucleotide sequences in the sample. This chain links TRBV7-9 with TRBJ2-2, with 8 bases matching TRBD1. Per germline, CDR1 SEHNR and CDR2 FQNEAQ (reference sequence). Germline trimming cut 3 bases from V and 0 bases from J; bases unmatched to any gene: 0. The CDR3 consists of 15 residues. The CDR3 is CASSLTGANTGELFF. In DNA, the CDR3 is TGTGCCAGCAGCTTGACAGGGGCGAACACCGGGGAGCTGTTTTTT.

This clone was recorded a few times. The genes are TRBV6-5 and TRBJ2-7; a possible D gene is TRBD2 (6 bases). The CDR3 is 13 amino acids. Germline values: CDR1 MNHEY, CDR2 SVGAGI. Trimming took off 6 bases at V and 0 bases at J, with 9 bases between the two ends. The CDR3 is CASRRGGSYEQYF. In DNA form, the CDR3 reads TGTGCCAGCAGGCGGGGCGGCTCCTACGAGCAGTACTTC.

The gene calls are TRBV29-1 and TRBJ1-1; D is unclear. Trimming cost V 6 bases and J 1 base, with 9 bases left between them. CDR3 length: 12 residues. CDR1 and CDR2 (germline): SQVTM, ANQGSEA. CDR3 in amino acids: CSVPEGNTEAFF. In DNA form, the CDR3 reads TGCAGCGTCCCCGAGGGGAACACTGAAGCTTTCTTT.

This chain links TRBV19 with TRBJ1-3; D ambiguous. V shed 1 base and J shed 0 bases, with 10 bases lying between them. The CDR3 loop spans 16 amino acids. CDR1 is LNHDA and CDR2 is SQIVND in the germline V gene (reference sequence). CDR3 amino acids: CASSIVAGISGNTIYF. The CDR3 DNA reads as TGTGCCAGTAGTATAGTGGCGGGAATCTCTGGAAACACCATATATTTT.

The V and J genes are TRBV7-9 and TRBJ1-5; tentative D call: TRBD1 (6 bases). Germline CDR1 reads SEHNR; CDR2 reads FQNEAQ (reference sequence). The CDR3 has 13 residues. The ends were cut back, 5 bases at V and 2 bases at J, with 7 bases in the middle. CDR3 sequence reads: CASSPGGNQPQHF. Written as DNA, the CDR3 is TGTGCCAGCAGCCCAGGGGGCAATCAGCCCCAGCATTTT.

This clone came up once. The V gene is TRBV19, the J gene TRBJ2-1; D may be TRBD2 (6 bases). The length of the CDR3 is 14 residues. Trimming pared 7 bases from V and 0 bases from J, leaving 10 bases between. Germline V gives CDR1 LNHDA, CDR2 SQIVND (reference sequence). This chain's CDR3 is CASKDGSSYNEQFF. In DNA form, the CDR3 reads TGTGCCAGTAAAGACGGGAGCTCCTACAATGAGCAGTTCTTC.

This chain links TRBV28 with TRBJ2-7, with D maybe TRBD2 (6 bases). V lost 11 bases and J 7 bases, leaving 24 bases between the germline ends. The CDR3 sequence is 14 residues long. CDR1 is MDHEN, CDR2 SYDVKM, per germline. CDR3 nucleotide sequence: TGTGCCTCGAAGGGGTTAGCGGCTTCCTTTGAGCAGTACTTC. Translation gives CASKGLAASFEQYF.

V gene TRBV6-5 combines with J gene TRBJ1-1; tentatively, D is TRBD1 (5 bases). CDR1 is MNHEY, CDR2 SVGAGI, per germline. The CDR3 spans 13 residues. V lost 10 bases and J lost 3, with 15 bases in between. Written as DNA, the CDR3 is TGTGCCACCTTCGGGGACTACTACACTGAAGCTTTCTTT. Translating it yields CATFGDYYTEAFF.

The chain links TRBV15 to TRBJ2-1; unclear D gene. The CDR3 runs to 12 residues. Germline CDR1 LNHNV, CDR2 YYDKDF (reference sequence). Trimming stripped 0 bases from V and 9 bases from J, with 6 bases between. CDR3 nucleotides: TGTGCCACCAGCAGAGATATCGGTGAGCAGTTCTTC. This codes for CATSRDIGEQFF. Looking up the rest from reference TRBV15 and TRBJ2-1 gives the full variable domain: DAMVIQNPRYQVTQFGKPVTLSCSQTLNHNVMYWYQQKSSQAPKLLFHYYDKDFNNEADTPDNFQSRRPNTSFCFLDIRSPGLGDTAMYLCATSRDIGEQFFGPGTRLTVL.

V gene TRBV6-5 combines with J gene TRBJ1-6; D possibly corresponds to TRBD1 (6 bases). The V end lost 5 bases, the J end lost 7 bases, and 12 bases lay between the germline ends. CDR3 length: 14 residues. Germline CDR1 MNHEY, CDR2 SVGAGI. The CDR3 loop reads CASSTRTENSPLHF. DNA for the CDR3: TGTGCCAGCAGTACGAGGACAGAGAATTCACCCCTCCACTTT.

V usage is TRBV3-1 (or the pseudogene TRBV3-2) and J usage is TRBJ2-5; 11 bases line up with TRBD2. CDR1 and CDR2 from the germline V gene are LGHDT and YNNKEL (reference sequence). The CDR3 is made up of 17 amino acids. Trimming cost V 1 base and J 5 bases; bases outside gene matches: 9. The CDR3 spells CASSQGSQASGRETQYF. CDR3 DNA: TGTGCCAGCAGCCAAGGGAGCCAGGCTAGCGGGAGGGAGACCCAGTACTTC.

The J gene is TRBJ1-3, the V gene TRBV11-2, with 9 bases fitting TRBD1. The germline CDR1 and CDR2 sequences are SGHAT and FQNNGV. V lost 4 bases to trimming and J lost 4 bases; unmatched junction nucleotides: 5. This CDR3 comprises 15 residues. DNA of the CDR3: TGTGCCAGCAGCTCAAGGACAGGGGTAGGAAACACCATATATTTT. It codes for CASSSRTGVGNTIYF.